The clone carrying this T cell receptor (beta chain) was seen more than once but under ten times. CDR1 is SEHNR and CDR2 is FQNEAQ in the germline V gene (reference sequence). CDR3 length equals 15 residues. V gave up 8 bases and J gave up 2 bases; unmatched junction bases: 8. Profiling relied on immunoSEQ multiplex PCR, and the TCRdb table lists in-frame clones only, not all of them. Found here are some 140,000 clones, 86% of them singletons; the top ten hold 4.5% to 6%. These data originate in a study of T cell responses to AZD1222 COVID-19 vaccine. The specimen was peripheral blood, collected on day 0 of MenACWY control vaccination. The receptor's source is an adult in good health. V usage is TRBV7-9 and J usage is TRBJ2-1; 8 nucleotides line up with TRBD2. The CDR3 protein is CASLAGRVTYNEQFF. CDR3 nucleotide sequence: TGTGCCAGCCTGGCCGGGAGGGTAACCTACAATGAGCAGTTCTTC.